The following is a TCR beta chain sequence with its context. Antigen: not known. The sample belongs to a study of cytomegalovirus exposure and HLA in healthy donors. General study results and limits: Some TCR beta chains (approximately 180 of them) were listed as cytomegalovirus-associated.

Assay: immunoSEQ multiplex PCR; the TCRdb copy retains only in-frame clones and omits some. The sample yields about 110,000 clones, approximately 96% seen once. The ends lost 5 bases at V and 3 bases at J; junction bases unmatched: 8. CDR3 size: 15 residues. Germline V lookup: CDR1 MDHEN, CDR2 SYDVKM. This TCR derives from a woman in her late teens or twenties in good health and CMV-seronegative. Input material: PBMCs. The chain uses TRBV28 and TRBJ1-1, with TRBD1 matching over 8 bases. CDR3 loop: CASSTVGQGHTEAFF. The CDR3, as DNA: TGTGCCAGCAGTACCGTAGGACAGGGTCACACTGAAGCTTTCTTT.